What follows are 11 T cell receptor beta chains derived from one specimen sequenced in a study of cytomegalovirus exposure and HLA in healthy donors. TCRdb's copy holds only in-frame clones and misses some; the assay was immunoSEQ multiplex PCR. The sample lists about 69,000 clones, over 90% occurring once. Sequenced material: PBMCs. The receptors derive from a woman in her late teens or twenties in good health and CMV-seronegative.

The chain couples TRBV19 to TRBJ2-1; tentative D call: TRBD2 (6 bases). The CDR3 is 16 amino acids. Trimming removed 6 bases from V and 2 bases from J, with 17 bases in between. The germline CDR1 and CDR2 sequences are LNHDA and SQIVND (reference sequence). The CDR3 sequence is CASSPAGQGAYNEQFF. For the CDR3, the DNA is TGTGCCAGTAGCCCCGCGGGGCAGGGAGCCTACAATGAGCAGTTCTTC.

The chain combines TRBV30 with TRBJ2-7, with D maybe TRBD1 (6 bases). CDR1 GTSNPN and CDR2 SVGIG come from the germline V gene (reference sequence). This CDR3 has 13 residues. This CDR3 is CAVWDKHSYEQYF. CDR3 nucleotide sequence: TGTGCTGTATGGGACAAGCACTCCTACGAGCAGTACTTC.

A single count supports this clone. The gene calls are TRBV28 and TRBJ1-2; a weak D match, TRBD1 (5 bases). Trimming shortened V by 6 bases and J by 12 bases, and 14 bases separated the two germline ends. The CDR3 is made up of 11 amino acids. The V gene's germline CDR1 is MDHEN and CDR2 SYDVKM. This chain's CDR3 is CASSSGSGDTF. In DNA, the CDR3 is TGTGCCAGCAGCTCGGGTTCGGGGGACACCTTC.

The rearrangement joins TRBV7-2 to TRBJ2-3; 7 bases are shared with TRBD2. Germline V lookup: CDR1 SGHTA, CDR2 FQGNSA. The V segment lost 5 bases and the J segment 2 bases; nucleotides outside the gene matches: 13. This CDR3 region has 17 residues. CDR3 residues: CASSPGLGMINTDTQYF. CDR3 coding DNA: TGTGCCAGCAGCCCCGGACTAGGAATGATAAACACAGATACGCAGTATTTT.

V usage is TRBV9 and J usage is TRBJ2-3; 13 bases line up with TRBD2. This CDR3 spans 18 amino acids. The germline V gene encodes CDR1 SGDLS and CDR2 YYNGEE. V was clipped by 0 bases and J by 6 bases; unmatched bases: 10. This CDR3 is CASSVGRTSGGIGDTQYF. DNA of the CDR3: TGTGCCAGCAGCGTAGGCCGGACTAGCGGGGGAATAGGGGATACGCAGTATTTT.

The chain carries TRBV20-1 and TRBJ1-1; D unresolved. CDR3 length: 11 residues. The V gene lost 0 bases and the J gene lost 7 bases, with 6 bases spanning the gap. The germline V gene encodes CDR1 DFQATT and CDR2 SNEGSKA (reference sequence). The CDR3 sequence: CSARDRVEAFF. The CDR3 region has the DNA TGCAGTGCTAGAGATCGGGTTGAAGCTTTCTTT.

The chain is built from TRBV19 and TRBJ1-2, with 9 bases fitting TRBD1. Germline V gene lookup returns CDR1 LNHDA and CDR2 SQIVND (reference sequence). CDR3 length equals 15 residues. With 5 bases clipped from V and 7 bases from J, the junction kept 11 bases outside the gene matches. The CDR3 bases are TGTGCCAGTAGTCCGGCCCTGGGACAGGGCAGTGGCTACACCTTC. Translated, it gives CASSPALGQGSGYTF.

The V and J genes are TRBV7-2 and TRBJ2-3; 7 positions agree with TRBD2. Germline loops: CDR1 SGHTA, CDR2 FQGNSA. The CDR3 runs 12 residues. The V segment lost 1 base and the J segment 11 bases; nucleotides outside the gene matches: 3. CDR3 coding DNA: TGTGCCAGCAGCTTAGAGCGGGGTGAGCAGTATTTT. Its protein is CASSLERGEQYF.

The genes are TRBV28 and TRBJ2-5; 7 bases agree with TRBD1. V shed 2 bases and J 2 bases; nucleotides not matched to a gene: 5. The CDR3 is made up of 15 amino acids. Germline CDR1 and CDR2: MDHEN and SYDVKM. CDR3 amino acids: CASSLMGRGQETQYF. DNA of the CDR3: TGTGCCAGCAGTTTAATGGGCAGGGGGCAAGAGACCCAGTACTTC. The full variable domain, in which reference TRBV28 and TRBJ2-5 provide the parts outside the CDR3, is DVKVTQSSRYLVKRTGEKVFLECVQDMDHENMFWYRQDPGLGLRLIYFSYDVKMKEKGDIPEGYSVSREKKERFSLILESASTNQTSMYLCASSLMGRGQETQYFGPGTRLLVL.

The chain couples TRBV27 to TRBJ1-2; possible D gene TRBD1, 6 bases. Trimming stripped 0 bases from V and 7 bases from J, with 18 bases between. Looked up from germline, CDR1 is MNHEY and CDR2 is SMNVEV (reference sequence). This CDR3 has 16 residues. CDR3 in DNA: TGTGCCAGCAGTTTATCAGGGGCAGGGGAAATGGTTGGCTACACCTTC. This sequence encodes CASSLSGAGEMVGYTF.

V gene TRBV2 combines with J gene TRBJ2-1, with 10 bases that match TRBD2. Germline V gene data show CDR1 as SNHLY and CDR2 as FYNNEI. CDR3 length: 15 amino acids. J lost 3 bases, V lost 6 bases, and 5 bases had no gene match. CDR3 in amino acids: CASSQGLALYNEQFF. The CDR3 DNA follows: TGTGCCAGCAGCCAGGGACTAGCGCTCTACAATGAGCAGTTCTTC.